This record concerns one TCR beta chain sequence. Its antigen remains undetermined. It has no much larger one-base neighbor in the sample; base qualities were not kept. The data belong to a study of T cells in localized non-small cell lung cancer (dated by TCRdb to 2018 to 2021). Describing the broader study: The study analyzed T cell repertoires of around 250 early-stage NSCLC patients, comparing tumors and uninvolved tumor-adjacent lungs. Of the NSCLC patients, about 130 were male and approximately 99 were female, and the mean age was approximately 66 years. The cohort was made up of about 240 treatment-naive NSCLC patients whose localized lung tumors had been resected. Paper-wide results and their limitations: Because the study design was exploratory, TCR variables were selected using unadjusted p-values without false-discovery rate correction. Uninvolved tumor-adjacent lung showed the highest T cell clonality, higher than tumor, which suggests more focused antigenic responses in the adjacent lung. Because multi-region sequencing of the tumors was not done, intratumor heterogeneity could not be ruled out. Higher T cell density in blood was associated with longer overall survival, whereas higher clonality in adjacent lung was associated with shorter survival. A median of about 53 of the top 100 tumor clones were detected in paired uninvolved adjacent lung, and around 30 of these tumor clones were also found among the top 100 clones of the paired uninvolved adjacent lung.

TCR beta CDR3 regions were sequenced from DNA using the immunoSEQ Assay. The original pipeline was this. To compute T cell density, TCR beta template counts were normalized to usable DNA, which was estimated by amplifying housekeeping genes. Richness was estimated using the preseqR package, with extrapolation to 400,000 templates for PBMC samples and to 120,000 templates for tissue samples. Clonality was defined by subtracting Pielou's evenness from one. To identify tissue-enriched TCRs, differential abundance testing was run on productive amino-acid clonotypes with a minimum total count of 5 and an alpha of 0.1. Repertoire overlap between compartments was quantified with the Jaccard Index and Morisita Overlap Index. GLIPH grouped TCR beta CDR3s together with public tetramer-defined viral CDR3s, and a viral motif had to include at least three viral sequences and also show V-gene enrichment. TCRdb provides this immuneACCESS table in a form limited to in-frame rearrangements. Some clones are lacking; in checked studies, under half of them reflect an unresolved V gene, and why the rest are absent is not known. For V, J and clone size, that table is used; D and trimming come from the DNA. This sample has about 48,000 clones in its table, and 77% of those were observed once. The ten largest clones add up to roughly 17% of the sample.

V was cut back by 7 bases and J by 5 bases, leaving a gap of 11 bases between them. CDR1 and CDR2 are drawn from the germline V gene: SNHLY, FYNNEI. Measured from the cysteine to the phenylalanine, the CDR3 is 13 residues long. CDR3 DNA only is kept here, 39 bases in frame from base 1. At diagnosis, tumor, uninvolved tumor-adjacent lung and peripheral blood were collected and then preserved as a mix of FFPE and fresh-frozen material. Blood samples were analyzed as peripheral blood mononuclear cells for TCR repertoire profiling. This sample comprised peripheral blood, obtained before any cancer treatment. The TCR sequence derives from a man aged 40 to 69 with stage I squamous cell lung carcinoma. This sequence uses TRBV2 and TRBJ1-4; the D segment could be TRBD1, given 6 matching bases. The CDR3 protein is CASKDRLNEKLFF. The DNA sequence is as follows: TGTGCCAGCAAGGACAGATTAAATGAAAAACTGTTTTTT.